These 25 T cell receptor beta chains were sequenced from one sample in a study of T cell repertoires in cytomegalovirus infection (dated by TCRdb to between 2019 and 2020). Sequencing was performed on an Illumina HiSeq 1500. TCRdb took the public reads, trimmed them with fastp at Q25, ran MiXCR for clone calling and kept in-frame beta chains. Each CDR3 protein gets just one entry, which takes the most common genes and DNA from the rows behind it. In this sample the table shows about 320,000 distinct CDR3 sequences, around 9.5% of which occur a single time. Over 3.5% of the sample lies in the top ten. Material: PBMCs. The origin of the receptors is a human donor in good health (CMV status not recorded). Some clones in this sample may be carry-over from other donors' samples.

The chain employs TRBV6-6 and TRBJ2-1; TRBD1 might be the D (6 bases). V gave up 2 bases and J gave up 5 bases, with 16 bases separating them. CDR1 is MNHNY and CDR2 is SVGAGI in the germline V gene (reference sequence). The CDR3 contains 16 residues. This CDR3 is CASSYPTGFGNNEQFF. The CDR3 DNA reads TGTGCCAGCAGTTACCCCACAGGGTTCGGGAACAATGAGCAGTTCTTC.

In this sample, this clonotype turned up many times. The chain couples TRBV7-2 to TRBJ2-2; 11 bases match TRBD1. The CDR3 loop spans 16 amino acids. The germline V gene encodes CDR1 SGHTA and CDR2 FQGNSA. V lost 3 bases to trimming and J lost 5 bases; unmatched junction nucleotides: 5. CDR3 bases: TGTGCCAGCAGCTTTGCCAGGGACAGGGGGACCGGGGAGCTGTTTTTT. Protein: CASSFARDRGTGELFF.

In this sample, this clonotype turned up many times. In DNA, the CDR3 is TGTGCCAGCCTCTCCCGTGGACAGGGCGCCTCGCCCCAGCATTTT. Protein product: CASLSRGQGASPQHF. The chain is built from TRBV28 and TRBJ1-5; 8 nucleotides line up with TRBD1. CDR1 is MDHEN and CDR2 is SYDVKM in the germline V gene. V dropped 8 bases and J dropped 9; count of bases not matched to a gene: 15. The CDR3 has 15 residues.

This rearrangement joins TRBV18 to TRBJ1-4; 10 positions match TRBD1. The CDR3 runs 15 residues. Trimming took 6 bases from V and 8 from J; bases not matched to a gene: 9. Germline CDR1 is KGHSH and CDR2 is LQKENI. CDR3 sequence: CASSRGQGGSEKLFF. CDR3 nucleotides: TGTGCCAGCTCTCGAGGACAGGGGGGTAGCGAAAAACTGTTTTTT.

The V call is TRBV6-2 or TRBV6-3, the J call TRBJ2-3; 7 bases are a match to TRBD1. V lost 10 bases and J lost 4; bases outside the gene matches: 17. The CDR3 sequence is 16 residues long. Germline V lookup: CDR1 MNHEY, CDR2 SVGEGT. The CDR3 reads CATTRGQRLISDTQYF. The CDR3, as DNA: TGTGCCACCACAAGGGGACAGCGACTGATCTCAGATACGCAGTATTTT.

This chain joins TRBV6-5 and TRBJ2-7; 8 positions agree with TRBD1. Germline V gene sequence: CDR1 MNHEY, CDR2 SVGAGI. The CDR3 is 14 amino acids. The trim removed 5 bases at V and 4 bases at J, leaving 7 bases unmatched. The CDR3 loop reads CASSPDRDLYEQYF. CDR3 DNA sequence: TGTGCCAGCAGTCCGGACAGGGATCTATACGAGCAGTACTTC.

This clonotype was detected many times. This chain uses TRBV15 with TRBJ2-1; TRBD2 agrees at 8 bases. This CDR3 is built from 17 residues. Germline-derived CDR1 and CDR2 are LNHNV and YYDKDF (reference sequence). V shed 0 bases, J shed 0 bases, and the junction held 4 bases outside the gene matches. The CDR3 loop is CATSRDPGLGSYNEQFF. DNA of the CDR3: TGTGCCACCAGCAGAGATCCGGGACTAGGCTCCTACAATGAGCAGTTCTTC.

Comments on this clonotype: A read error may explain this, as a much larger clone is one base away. The DNA of the CDR3 is TGTGCCAGCAGCTTAGGGGGGACTAGCGGGGGGGCCAATGTGCAGTTCTTC. This codes for CASSLGGTSGGANVQFF. The chain joins TRBV7-2 to TRBJ2-1, with 16 positions matching TRBD2. Germline V gene lookup returns CDR1 SGHTA and CDR2 FQGNSA. The CDR3 loop spans 17 amino acids.

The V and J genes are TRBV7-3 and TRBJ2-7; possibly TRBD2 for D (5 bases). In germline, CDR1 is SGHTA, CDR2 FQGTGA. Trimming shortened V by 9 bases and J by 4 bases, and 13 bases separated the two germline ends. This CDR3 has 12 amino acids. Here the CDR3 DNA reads TGTGCCAGTGCGAGGGCCCCTTACGAGCAGTACTTC. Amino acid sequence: CASARAPYEQYF.

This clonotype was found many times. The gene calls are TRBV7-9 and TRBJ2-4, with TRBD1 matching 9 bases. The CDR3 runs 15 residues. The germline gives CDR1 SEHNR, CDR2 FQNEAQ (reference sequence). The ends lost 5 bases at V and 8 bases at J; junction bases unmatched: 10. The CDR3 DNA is TGTGCCAGCAGCCTACGAGGGACAGGGAATGACATTCAGTACTTC. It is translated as CASSLRGTGNDIQYF.

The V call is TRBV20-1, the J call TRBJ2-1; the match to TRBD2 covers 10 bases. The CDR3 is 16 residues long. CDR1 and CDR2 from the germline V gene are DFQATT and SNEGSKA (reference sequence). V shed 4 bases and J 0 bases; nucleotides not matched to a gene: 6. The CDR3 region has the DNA TGCAGTGCTATAGCGGGGGGCACTAACTCCTACAATGAGCAGTTCTTC. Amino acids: CSAIAGGTNSYNEQFF.

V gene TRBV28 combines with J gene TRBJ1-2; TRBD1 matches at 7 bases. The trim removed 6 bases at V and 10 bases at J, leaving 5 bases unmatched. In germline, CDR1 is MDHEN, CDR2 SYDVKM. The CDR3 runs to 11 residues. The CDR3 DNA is TGTGCCAGCAGGGACAGGAGGATCTACACCTTC. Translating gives CASRDRRIYTF.

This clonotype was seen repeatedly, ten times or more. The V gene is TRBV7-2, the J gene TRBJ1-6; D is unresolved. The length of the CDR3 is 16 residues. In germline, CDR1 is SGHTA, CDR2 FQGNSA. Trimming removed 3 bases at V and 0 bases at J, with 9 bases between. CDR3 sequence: CASSLDGSSYNSPLHF. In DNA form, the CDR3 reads TGTGCCAGCAGCTTGGACGGGAGCTCCTATAATTCACCCCTCCACTTT. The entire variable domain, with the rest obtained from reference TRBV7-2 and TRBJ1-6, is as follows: GAGVSQSPSNKVTEKGKDVELRCDPISGHTALYWYRQSLGQGLEFLIYFQGNSAPDKSGLPSDRFSAERTGGSVSTLTIQRTQQEDSAVYLCASSLDGSSYNSPLHFGNGTRLTVT.

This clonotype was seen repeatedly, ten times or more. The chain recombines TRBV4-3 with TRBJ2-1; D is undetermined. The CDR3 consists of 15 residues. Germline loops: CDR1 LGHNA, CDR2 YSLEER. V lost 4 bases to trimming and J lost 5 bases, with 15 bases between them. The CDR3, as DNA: TGCGCCAGCAGCCCAAGGGTTAGCAAGCACAATGAGCAGTTCTTC. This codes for CASSPRVSKHNEQFF.

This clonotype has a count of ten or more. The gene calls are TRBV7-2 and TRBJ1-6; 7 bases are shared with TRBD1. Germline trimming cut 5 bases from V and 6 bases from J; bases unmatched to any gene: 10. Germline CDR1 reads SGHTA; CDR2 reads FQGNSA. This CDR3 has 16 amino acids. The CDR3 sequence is CASSTTWDRINSPLHF. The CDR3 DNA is TGTGCCAGCAGCACTACTTGGGACAGAATTAATTCACCCCTCCACTTT.

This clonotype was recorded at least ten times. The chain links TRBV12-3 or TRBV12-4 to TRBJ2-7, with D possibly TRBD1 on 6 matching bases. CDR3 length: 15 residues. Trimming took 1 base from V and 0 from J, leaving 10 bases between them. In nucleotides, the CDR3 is TGTGCCAGCAGTTTAGGTGGGACAACCTCCTACGAGCAGTACTTC. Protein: CASSLGGTTSYEQYF.

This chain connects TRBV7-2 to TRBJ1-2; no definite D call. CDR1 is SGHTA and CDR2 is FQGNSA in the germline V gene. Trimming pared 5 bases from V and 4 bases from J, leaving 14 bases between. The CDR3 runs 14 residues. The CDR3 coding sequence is TGTGCCAGCAGCCCCTCCCGGGGTCTCTATGGCTACACCTTC. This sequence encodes CASSPSRGLYGYTF.

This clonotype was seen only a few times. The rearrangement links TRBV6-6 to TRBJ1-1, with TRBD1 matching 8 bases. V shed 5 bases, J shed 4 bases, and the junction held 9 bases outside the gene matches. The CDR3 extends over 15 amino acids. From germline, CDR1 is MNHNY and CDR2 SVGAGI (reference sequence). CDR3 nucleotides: TGTGCCAGCAGTATTCAGGGGGCTGCGGGCACTGAAGCTTTCTTT. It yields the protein CASSIQGAAGTEAFF.

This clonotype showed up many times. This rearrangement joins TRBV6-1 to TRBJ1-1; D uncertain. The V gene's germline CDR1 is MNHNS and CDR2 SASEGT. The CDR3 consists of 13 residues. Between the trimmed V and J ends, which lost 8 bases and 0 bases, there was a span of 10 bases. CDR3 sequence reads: CASCSILNTEAFF. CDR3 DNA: TGTGCCAGCTGCAGTATCCTGAACACTGAAGCTTTCTTT.

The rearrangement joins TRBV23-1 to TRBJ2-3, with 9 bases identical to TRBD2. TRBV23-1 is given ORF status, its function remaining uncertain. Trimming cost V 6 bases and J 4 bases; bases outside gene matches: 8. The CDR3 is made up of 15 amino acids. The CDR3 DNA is TGCGCCAGCAGCCTTATAGCGGGGGAGGCAGATACGCAGTATTTT. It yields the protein CASSLIAGEADTQYF.

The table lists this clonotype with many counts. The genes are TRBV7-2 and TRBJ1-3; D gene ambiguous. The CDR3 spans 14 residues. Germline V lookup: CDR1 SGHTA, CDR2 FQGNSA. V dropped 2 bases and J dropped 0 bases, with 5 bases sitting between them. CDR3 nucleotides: TGTGCCAGCAGCTTACCCACCTCTGGAAACACCATATATTTT. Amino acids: CASSLPTSGNTIYF.

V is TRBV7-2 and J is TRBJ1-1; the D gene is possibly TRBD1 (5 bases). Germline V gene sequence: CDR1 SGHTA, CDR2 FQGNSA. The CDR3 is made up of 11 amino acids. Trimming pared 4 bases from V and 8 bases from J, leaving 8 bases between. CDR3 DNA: TGTGCCAGCAGCTCGACAGTCGAAGCTTTCTTT. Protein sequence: CASSSTVEAFF. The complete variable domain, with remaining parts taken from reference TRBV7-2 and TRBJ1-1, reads GAGVSQSPSNKVTEKGKDVELRCDPISGHTALYWYRQSLGQGLEFLIYFQGNSAPDKSGLPSDRFSAERTGGSVSTLTIQRTQQEDSAVYLCASSSTVEAFFGQGTRLTVV.

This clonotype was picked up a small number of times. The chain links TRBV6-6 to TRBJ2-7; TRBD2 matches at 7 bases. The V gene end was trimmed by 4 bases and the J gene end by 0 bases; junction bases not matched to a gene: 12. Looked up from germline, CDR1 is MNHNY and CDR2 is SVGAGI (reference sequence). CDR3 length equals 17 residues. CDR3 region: CASSSMVSGRRSYEQYF. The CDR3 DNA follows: TGTGCCAGCAGTTCCATGGTTAGCGGGCGTCGCTCCTACGAGCAGTACTTC.

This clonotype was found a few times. CDR3 sequence: CAISESPAGSTDTQYF. The CDR3 DNA reads as TGTGCCATCAGTGAGTCCCCAGCGGGGAGCACAGATACGCAGTATTTT. The rearrangement uses TRBV10-3 and TRBJ2-3, with 7 positions matching TRBD2. J was trimmed by 0 bases and V by 0 bases; bases with no gene match: 3. The CDR3 spans 16 residues. CDR1 ENHRY and CDR2 SYGVKD come from the germline V gene.

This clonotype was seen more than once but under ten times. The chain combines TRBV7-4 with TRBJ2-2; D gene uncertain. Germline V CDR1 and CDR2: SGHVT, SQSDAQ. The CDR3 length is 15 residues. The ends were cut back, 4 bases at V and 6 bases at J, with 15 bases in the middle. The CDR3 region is CASSSTWDLPGELFF. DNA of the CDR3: TGTGCCAGCAGCTCGACTTGGGATCTTCCCGGGGAGCTGTTTTTT.